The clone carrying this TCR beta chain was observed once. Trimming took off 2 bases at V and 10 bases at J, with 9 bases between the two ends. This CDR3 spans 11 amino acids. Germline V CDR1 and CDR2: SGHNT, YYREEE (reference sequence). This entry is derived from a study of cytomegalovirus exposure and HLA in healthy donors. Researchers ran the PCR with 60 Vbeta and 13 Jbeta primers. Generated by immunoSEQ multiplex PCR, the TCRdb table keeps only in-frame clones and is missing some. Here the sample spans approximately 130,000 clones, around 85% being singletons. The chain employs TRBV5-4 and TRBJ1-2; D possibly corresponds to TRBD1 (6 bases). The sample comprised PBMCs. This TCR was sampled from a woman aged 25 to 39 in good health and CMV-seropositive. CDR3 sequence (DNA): TGTGCCAGCAGCTTACAGGGCCTCTACACCTTC. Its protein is CASSLQGLYTF.